The T cell receptor (beta chain) under discussion was sequenced for a study of lymphopenia after photon versus proton radiotherapy. The method was immunoSEQ multiplex PCR; TCRdb's version includes in-frame clones alone and lacks a portion of them. The sample holds around 30,000 clones, 85% to 90% seen once. Details on this clone: What it binds is not known.

General study points: Post-nadir diversity loss with photons came from oligoclonal expansion, particularly CD8+ Temra cells.

V was pared by 4 bases and J by 14 bases, with 14 bases between. The CDR3 sequence is 11 residues long. Germline V lookup: CDR1 KGHSH, CDR2 LQKENI. The source was peripheral blood, collected from a patient treated with proton-based radiotherapy. The rearrangement links TRBV18 to TRBJ1-2; TRBD1 is a possible D gene (5 bases). The sequence came from a woman in her 70s with pancreatic cancer. Some clones in this sample may be carry-over from other donors' samples. The CDR3 sequence is CASSQDLYRTF. In nucleotides, the CDR3 is TGTGCCAGCTCACAAGACTTATACAGGACCTTC.